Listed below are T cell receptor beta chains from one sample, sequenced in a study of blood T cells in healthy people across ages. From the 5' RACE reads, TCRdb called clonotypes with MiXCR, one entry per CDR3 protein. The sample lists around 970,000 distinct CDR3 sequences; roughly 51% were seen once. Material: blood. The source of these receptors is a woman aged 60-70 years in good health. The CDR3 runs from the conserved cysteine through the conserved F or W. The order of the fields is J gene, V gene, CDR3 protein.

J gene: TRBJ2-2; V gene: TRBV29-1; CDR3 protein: CSAIQLSGELFF
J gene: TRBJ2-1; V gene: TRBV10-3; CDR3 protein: CAISGFGGAYNEQFF
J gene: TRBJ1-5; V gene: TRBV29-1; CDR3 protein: CSVELTGARGQPQHF
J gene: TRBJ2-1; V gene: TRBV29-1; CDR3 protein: CSALTSGRDNEQFF
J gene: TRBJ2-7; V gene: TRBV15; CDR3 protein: CATSRDLDTHYEQYF
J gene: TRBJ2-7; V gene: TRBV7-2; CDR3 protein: CASRPGTVVSYEQYF
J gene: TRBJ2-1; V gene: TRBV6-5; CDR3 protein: CASRSGTSTYNEQFF
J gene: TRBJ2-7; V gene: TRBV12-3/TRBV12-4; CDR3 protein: CASSQNRGLIEQYF
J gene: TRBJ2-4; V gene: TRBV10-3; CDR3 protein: CAIKPGLGKNIQYF
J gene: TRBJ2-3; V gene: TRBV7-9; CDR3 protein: CASSPGLAEYTDTQYF
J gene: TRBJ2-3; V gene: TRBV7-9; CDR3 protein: CASSYSGNQADTQYF
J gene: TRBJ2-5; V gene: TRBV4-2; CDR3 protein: CASSQLQGEETQYF
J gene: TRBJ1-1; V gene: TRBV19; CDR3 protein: CASSIRDREGPKAFF
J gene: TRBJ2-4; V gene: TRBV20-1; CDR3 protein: CSATRQDPKNIQYF
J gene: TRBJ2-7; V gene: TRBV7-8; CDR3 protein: CAGSLTSLAIYEQYF
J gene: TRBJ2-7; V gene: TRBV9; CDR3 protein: CASSLSGSGTYEQYF
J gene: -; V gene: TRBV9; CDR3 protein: CASSVTQGGTQYF
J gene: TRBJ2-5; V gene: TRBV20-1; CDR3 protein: CSASGLAGIETQYF
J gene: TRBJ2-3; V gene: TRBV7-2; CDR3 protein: CASSLLLTSGVITDTQYF
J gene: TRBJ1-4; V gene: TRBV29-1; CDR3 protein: CSANAGGRGEKLFF
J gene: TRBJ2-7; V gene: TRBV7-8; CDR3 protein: CASSTSSGRVYEQYF
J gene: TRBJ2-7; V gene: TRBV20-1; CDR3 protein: CSASGSGSYEQYF
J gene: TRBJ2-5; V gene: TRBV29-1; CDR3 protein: CSVPDRAQAQYF
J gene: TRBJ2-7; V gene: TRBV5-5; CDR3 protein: CASSFSPTNYEQYF
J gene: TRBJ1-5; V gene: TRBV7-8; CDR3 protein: CASSLIRGDRGNQPQHF
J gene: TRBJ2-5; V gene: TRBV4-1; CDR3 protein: CASAEWVQETQYF